The 23 T cell receptor beta chains in this list originate from one sample, sequenced in a study of cytomegalovirus exposure and HLA in healthy donors (dated by TCRdb to 2016 to 2017). The protocol used for the library was the immunoSEQ multiplex PCR assay. A mixture of 60 forward primers for TCR Vbeta segments and 13 reverse primers for TCR Jbeta segments was used in the multiplex PCR. Drawn from immuneACCESS, this table holds only the in-frame rearrangements with V and J called that TCRdb kept. Clones are partly lost; checked studies trace under half to an unresolved V gene and leave the rest unexplained. A total of about 31,000 clones appear in this sample, around 70% of them only once. In total, the top ten clones hold 9.5% to 13% of the sample. The sequenced sample was PBMCs. The source of these receptors is a man aged 35 to 55 in good health and CMV-seropositive.

The rearrangement uses TRBV5-1 and TRBJ2-1; 7 bases line up with TRBD2. The CDR3 totals 12 residues. CDR1 and CDR2 from the germline V gene are SGHRS and YFSETQ. The V gene end was trimmed by 0 bases and the J gene end by 10 bases; junction bases not matched to a gene: 1. The CDR3 region has the DNA TGCGCCAGCAGCTTGGGGGAGGGAGAGCAGTTCTTC. Translation gives CASSLGEGEQFF. Combining the CDR3 with reference TRBV5-1 and TRBJ2-1 gives the whole variable domain KAGVTQTPRYLIKTRGQQVTLSCSPISGHRSVSWYQQTPGQGLQFLFEYFSETQRNKGNFPGRFSGRQFSNSRSEMNVSTLELGDSALYLCASSLGEGEQFFGPGTRLTVL.

The chain combines TRBV7-8 with TRBJ1-2; no clear D gene. V shed 1 base and J shed 1 base, with 10 bases lying between them. Per germline, CDR1 SGHVS and CDR2 FQNEAQ. The CDR3 sequence is 15 residues long. The CDR3, as DNA: TGTGCCAGCAGCTTAGATGCGGGAGATAACTATGGCTACACCTTC. This translates into CASSLDAGDNYGYTF.

The gene calls are TRBV21-1 and TRBJ2-1; the D call in the table, TRBD1, was not verified against the DNA. TRBV21-1 is a documented pseudogene. The CDR3 spans 17 residues. CDR3 residues: CAGSTSEGTGGLNEQFF. CDR3 bases: TGTGCCGGCAGCACCTCGGAGGGGACAGGGGGCTTGAATGAGCAGTTCTTC.

The V call is TRBV10-3, the J call TRBJ1-6, with a tentative D call TRBD1 (6 bases). With 5 bases removed from V and 6 bases from J, the gap between germline ends came to 11 bases. The CDR3 length is 14 residues. Germline V gene data show CDR1 as ENHRY and CDR2 as SYGVKD. The CDR3 nucleotides are TGTGCCATCAGTTCAGGGGCGGGTAATTCACCCCTCCACTTT. Protein: CAISSGAGNSPLHF.

The chain is built from TRBV4-2 and TRBJ1-2; D perhaps matches TRBD1 (5 bases). The germline gives CDR1 LGHNA, CDR2 YNFKEQ. The CDR3 runs to 15 residues. Trimming left V 4 bases short and J 8 bases short, with 20 bases between. CDR3 bases: TGTGCCAGCAGCCGAAATCTCGACAGCCGGGTAGGCTACACCTTC. It translates to CASSRNLDSRVGYTF.

The chain couples TRBV4-1 to TRBJ1-6; 10 nucleotides agree with TRBD1. The V gene end was trimmed by 4 bases and the J gene end by 10 bases; junction bases not matched to a gene: 7. In germline, CDR1 is MGHRA, CDR2 YSYEKL. The CDR3 loop spans 15 amino acids. The CDR3 loop is CASSRAGDRGSPLHF. CDR3 bases: TGCGCCAGCAGCCGGGCCGGGGACAGGGGCTCACCCCTCCACTTT.

This clone has more than one count but fewer than ten. The rearrangement links TRBV6-5 to TRBJ1-1; 10 bases align to TRBD1. Trimming cost V 6 bases and J 7 bases; bases outside gene matches: 8. The CDR3 extends over 14 amino acids. CDR1 and CDR2 (germline): MNHEY, SVGAGI. CDR3 protein: CASSIGTGAGEAFF. The CDR3 DNA reads TGTGCCAGCAGCATAGGGACAGGGGCTGGTGAAGCTTTCTTT.

CDR3 bases: TGCGCCAGCAGTCACGTCCGGACAGCCTGCTCCGGGGCCAACGTCCTGACTTTC. This codes for CASSHVRTACSGANVLTF. This chain uses TRBV23-1 with TRBJ2-6, with D tentatively TRBD1 (6 bases). TRBV23-1 is reported as an ORF; its role is uncertain. V lost 3 bases, J lost 4 bases, and 19 bases lay in between. There are 18 residues in the CDR3.

This clone was counted between two and nine times. The chain links TRBV6-6 to TRBJ1-5, with D tentatively TRBD1 (6 bases). The V gene lost 0 bases and the J gene lost 4 bases, with 13 bases spanning the gap. This CDR3 contains 16 residues. Germline-derived CDR1 and CDR2 are MNHNY and SVGAGI (reference sequence). The CDR3 loop is CASSYSRGLENQPQHF. Here the CDR3 DNA reads TGTGCCAGCAGTTACTCGAGGGGGTTGGAGAATCAGCCCCAGCATTTT.

This chain links TRBV21-1 with TRBJ2-7; the listed D gene, TRBD1, was not tested against the DNA. TRBV21-1 is tagged as a pseudogene. The CDR3 is 19 residues long. The CDR3 sequence: CASSKRDSSGPGVTYEQYF. In DNA, the CDR3 is TGTGCCAGCAGCAAAAGGGACAGCTCAGGGCCGGGGGTTACCTACGAGCAGTACTTC.

The V and J genes are TRBV2 and TRBJ1-5; tentative D call: TRBD1 (6 bases). The CDR3 spans 15 residues. The germline gives CDR1 SNHLY, CDR2 FYNNEI. Trimming left V 3 bases short and J 9 bases short, with 18 bases between. The DNA for the CDR3 is TGTGCCAGCAGTGAGTGGCAGGGGCTTCAGCGGCCCCAGCATTTT. This translates into CASSEWQGLQRPQHF. Full variable domain (rest looked up from reference TRBV2 and TRBJ1-5): EPEVTQTPSHQVTQMGQEVILRCVPISNHLYFYWYRQILGQKVEFLVSFYNNEISEKSEIFDDQFSVERPDGSNFTLKIRSTKLEDSAMYFCASSEWQGLQRPQHFGDGTRLSIL.

This sequence joins TRBV7-2 and TRBJ2-5, with TRBD1 matching over 8 bases. Trimming removed 5 bases from V and 5 bases from J; junction bases left unmatched: 10. This CDR3 has 15 amino acids. Germline-derived CDR1 and CDR2 are SGHTA and FQGNSA. In DNA, the CDR3 is TGTGCCAGCAGCGCTAGGGACAGGTTCTTGGAGACCCAGTACTTC. Its protein product is CASSARDRFLETQYF.

The chain is built from TRBV10-3 and TRBJ2-4, with 7 positions matching TRBD1. The CDR3 extends over 16 amino acids. With 3 bases clipped from V and 4 bases from J, the junction kept 9 bases outside the gene matches. Germline V gives CDR1 ENHRY, CDR2 SYGVKD. The CDR3: CAISDPRSGGKNIQYF. Written as DNA, the CDR3 is TGTGCCATCAGTGATCCCCGATCAGGGGGAAAAAACATTCAGTACTTC.

This clone was found a few times. V gene TRBV2 combines with J gene TRBJ2-5, with TRBD1 identical over 9 bases. V lost 6 bases to trimming and J lost 4 bases; unmatched junction nucleotides: 9. CDR1 and CDR2 from the germline V gene are SNHLY and FYNNEI. The CDR3 spans 15 residues. This chain's CDR3 is CASRGVRDRVETQYF. CDR3 sequence (DNA): TGTGCCAGCAGGGGAGTTAGGGACAGGGTAGAGACCCAGTACTTC. Filled out from reference TRBV2 and TRBJ2-5, the complete variable domain reads EPEVTQTPSHQVTQMGQEVILRCVPISNHLYFYWYRQILGQKVEFLVSFYNNEISEKSEIFDDQFSVERPDGSNFTLKIRSTKLEDSAMYFCASRGVRDRVETQYFGPGTRLLVL.

This chain joins TRBV6-6 and TRBJ2-5; TRBD2 matches at 8 bases. The J call may be in error: the DNA end matches TRBJ2-7 better. Germline V gene lookup returns CDR1 MNHNY and CDR2 SVGAGI (reference sequence). The CDR3 loop spans 13 amino acids. The CDR3 reads CASRPRGDYEQYF. CDR3 in DNA: TGTGCCAGCAGACCGCGGGGGGATTACGAGCAGTACTTC.

In its sample, this clone was seen once. V usage is TRBV6-5 and J usage is TRBJ1-2; 8 positions match TRBD1. V shed 6 bases and J 8 bases; nucleotides not matched to a gene: 8. Germline values: CDR1 MNHEY, CDR2 SVGAGI. This CDR3 is built from 13 residues. The CDR3 spells CASRPTGEEGYTF. CDR3 nucleotides: TGTGCCAGCAGACCGACAGGGGAGGAGGGCTACACCTTC.

The chain recombines TRBV5-1 with TRBJ1-6; 12 bases align to TRBD1. The J segment lost 7 bases and the V segment lost 5 bases, leaving 4 bases of the junction unmatched. CDR1 is SGHRS and CDR2 is YFSETQ in the germline V gene. CDR3 size: 15 residues. The CDR3 DNA is TGCGCCAGCAGAGGGACAGGGGGCGAAAATTCACCCCTCCACTTT. This sequence encodes CASRGTGGENSPLHF.

CDR3 in DNA: TGTGCCAGCAGAACCTTAGCGTCTAGCACAGATACGCAGTATTTT. This encodes CASRTLASSTDTQYF. V and J are TRBV6-6 and TRBJ2-3, with D tentatively TRBD2 (5 bases). The CDR3 runs to 15 residues. Trimming removed 6 bases at V and 0 bases at J, with 13 bases between. CDR1 and CDR2 from the germline V gene are MNHNY and SVGAGI (reference sequence).

This clone was detected a few times. V is TRBV6-6 and J is TRBJ1-4; 7 bases agree with TRBD1. Per the germline V gene, CDR1 is MNHNY and CDR2 is SVGAGI (reference sequence). This CDR3 region has 16 residues. With V trimmed by 2 bases and J by 5 bases, 8 bases remained unmatched. The CDR3, as DNA: TGTGCCAGCAGTTACACAACGACAGGGCGGAATGAAAAACTGTTTTTT. This encodes CASSYTTTGRNEKLFF.

V usage is TRBV27 and J usage is TRBJ1-5, with 10 bases identical to TRBD1. Germline assignment: CDR1 MNHEY and CDR2 SMNVEV (reference sequence). V shed 6 bases, J shed 6 bases, and the junction held 8 bases outside the gene matches. This CDR3 comprises 15 residues. CDR3 in DNA: TGTGCCAGCAGACCCGAGGACAGGGGGTTTCAGCCCCAGCATTTT. Its translation is CASRPEDRGFQPQHF.

V gene TRBV5-1 combines with J gene TRBJ2-5, with D perhaps matching TRBD1 (5 bases). The germline V gene encodes CDR1 SGHRS and CDR2 YFSETQ. Deletions cut 4 bases from V and 9 bases from J, with 19 bases between. There are 14 residues in the CDR3. CDR3 DNA sequence: TGCGCCAGCAGCACTACGACGGACAAGAGAGCCCAGTACTTC. The encoded protein is CASSTTTDKRAQYF.

The V call is TRBV18, the J call TRBJ1-5; D unresolved. Germline V gene data show CDR1 as KGHSH and CDR2 as LQKENI. CDR3 length equals 14 residues. Trimming took off 3 bases at V and 8 bases at J, with 14 bases between the two ends. In nucleotides, the CDR3 is TGTGCCAGCTCACCCGGGAGAGCCAACAAGCCCCAGCATTTT. This encodes CASSPGRANKPQHF.

This chain joins TRBV4-1 and TRBJ2-3, with TRBD2 matching 9 bases. Per the germline V gene, CDR1 is MGHRA and CDR2 is YSYEKL. Trimming took 1 base from V and 2 from J; bases not matched to a gene: 4. The CDR3 totals 16 residues. CDR3 in amino acids: CASSQGRGGNTDTQYF. Written as DNA, the CDR3 is TGCGCCAGCAGCCAAGGGCGGGGGGGTAACACAGATACGCAGTATTTT.